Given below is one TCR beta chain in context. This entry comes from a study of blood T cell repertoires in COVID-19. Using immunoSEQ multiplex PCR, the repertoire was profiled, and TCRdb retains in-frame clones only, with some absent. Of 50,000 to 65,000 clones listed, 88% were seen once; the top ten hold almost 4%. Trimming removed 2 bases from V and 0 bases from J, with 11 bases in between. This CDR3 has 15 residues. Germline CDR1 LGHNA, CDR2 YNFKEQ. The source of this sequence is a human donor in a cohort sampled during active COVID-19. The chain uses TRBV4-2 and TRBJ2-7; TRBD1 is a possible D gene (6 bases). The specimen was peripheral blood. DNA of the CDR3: TGTGCCAGCAGCCAACTGATGGACAGCTCCTACGAGCAGTACTTC. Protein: CASSQLMDSSYEQYF.